This TCR beta chain was recorded in a study of T cell repertoires in cytomegalovirus infection. For the study at large: Public TCR beta signature analysis indicated the presence of both CMV infection and matching HLA type. Whole-study results and caveats: Predominance within the ex vivo response was attributable to HLA-C-restricted CMV-specific TCR beta clonotypes.

TCRdb used MiXCR to reprocess the reads, holding one entry per CDR3 protein. The data contain some 700,000 distinct CDR3 sequences, around 30% of them singletons. There are many counts of this clonotype. Its target is unknown. Germline assignment: CDR1 SGHTA and CDR2 FQGNSA. The CDR3 loop spans 13 amino acids. Trimming left V 0 bases short and J 5 bases short, with 7 bases between. The V and J genes are TRBV7-2 and TRBJ2-5; no definite D call. Sequences were derived from cultured PBMCs, sampled from culture after CMV antigen stimulation. The TCR comes from a human donor in good health (CMV status not recorded). Some clones in this sample may be carry-over from other donors' samples. The CDR3 DNA reads TGTGCCAGCAGCTTAGCTAGCACCGAGACCCAGTACTTC. It yields the protein CASSLASTETQYF.